What follows describes a single T cell receptor beta chain. Each donor was healthy, and each was a bone marrow donor. The CDR3 loop spans 8 amino acids. Germline CDR1 reads SEHNR; CDR2 reads FQNEAQ (reference sequence). With 8 bases removed from V and 12 bases from J, the gap between germline ends came to 5 bases. The data originate from a study of cytomegalovirus exposure and HLA in healthy donors. The PCR made use of 60 Vbeta and 13 Jbeta primers. Sequenced by immunoSEQ multiplex PCR; TCRdb stores in-frame clones only, minus some. This sample's table reports under 250,000 clones. The chain uses TRBV7-9 and TRBJ2-1, with D unclear. Sequencing used PBMCs. The TCR originated in a girl aged 2-10 years in good health and CMV-seropositive. The CDR3 region is CASPRQFF. The CDR3 nucleotides are TGTGCCAGCCCCCGGCAGTTCTTC.